One sample yielded the 28 T cell receptor beta chains listed below, sequenced in a study of blood T cell repertoires in COVID-19. Some clones are missing from TCRdb's copy, which holds only in-frame ones; the method was immunoSEQ multiplex PCR. The repertoire has about 220,000 clones, approximately 80% of them found once; the top ten carry 20%. Sequencing was performed on peripheral blood. Receptor source: a man aged 25 to 40 with active or convalescent COVID-19.

The genes are TRBV15 and TRBJ2-3; 11 nucleotides agree with TRBD2. The CDR3 contains 18 residues. With V trimmed by 0 bases and J by 6 bases, 11 bases remained unmatched. The germline V gene encodes CDR1 LNHNV and CDR2 YYDKDF (reference sequence). CDR3 loop: CATSRERASGGRMDTQYF. The DNA for the CDR3 is TGTGCCACCAGCAGAGAACGGGCTAGCGGGGGGAGGATGGATACGCAGTATTTT. Full variable domain (outside the CDR3, taken from reference TRBV15 and TRBJ2-3): DAMVIQNPRYQVTQFGKPVTLSCSQTLNHNVMYWYQQKSSQAPKLLFHYYDKDFNNEADTPDNFQSRRPNTSFCFLDIRSPGLGDTAMYLCATSRERASGGRMDTQYFGPGTRLTVL.

V and J are TRBV30 and TRBJ2-1, with a tentative D call TRBD1 (5 bases). The CDR3 spans 14 residues. CDR1 is GTSNPN, CDR2 SVGIG, per germline (reference sequence). Trimming took off 3 bases at V and 2 bases at J, with 11 bases between the two ends. The DNA for the CDR3 is TGTGCCTGGAGCCCTGACAGTACCTACAATGAGCAGTTCTTC. It specifies CAWSPDSTYNEQFF. Drawing the rest from reference TRBV30 and TRBJ2-1, the complete variable domain is SQTIHQWPATLVQPVGSPLSLECTVEGTSNPNLYWYRQAAGRGLQLLFYSVGIGQISSEVPQNLSASRPQDRQFILSSKKLLLSDSGFYLCAWSPDSTYNEQFFGPGTRLTVL.

The chain joins TRBV4-2 to TRBJ2-5; TRBD2 aligns across 12 bases. J lost 5 bases, V lost 0 bases, and 7 bases had no gene match. The CDR3 extends over 17 amino acids. CDR1 and CDR2 from the germline V gene are LGHNA and YNFKEQ. The CDR3 region has the DNA TGTGCCAGCAGCCAAGACGCCGGGCTAGCGGGAGGGGAGACCCAGTACTTC. As protein: CASSQDAGLAGGETQYF.

The V call is TRBV19, the J call TRBJ2-3, with 7 bases aligning to TRBD2. V was pared by 4 bases and J by 1 base, with 5 bases of the junction left unmatched. The germline V gene has CDR1 LNHDA and CDR2 SQIVND (reference sequence). The length of the CDR3 is 15 residues. The CDR3: CASSTRDYRTDTQYF. The CDR3 nucleotides are TGTGCCAGTAGTACCCGGGACTACCGCACAGATACGCAGTATTTT.

The chain combines TRBV6-6 with TRBJ2-7, with 9 positions matching TRBD2. The germline V gene has CDR1 MNHNY and CDR2 SVGAGI (reference sequence). The CDR3 has 14 amino acids. The trim removed 6 bases at V and 7 bases at J, leaving 10 bases unmatched. The CDR3 loop is CASRCLAGTCEQYF. The CDR3 DNA is TGTGCCAGCAGGTGCCTAGCGGGAACGTGTGAGCAGTACTTC.

The J gene is TRBJ2-7, the V gene TRBV4-1, with TRBD2 matching 9 bases. This CDR3 region has 16 residues. V shed 1 base, J shed 6 bases, and the junction held 10 bases outside the gene matches. Germline V gene sequence: CDR1 MGHRA, CDR2 YSYEKL. The chain's CDR3 is CASSQGDLAGRAEQYF. CDR3 sequence (DNA): TGCGCCAGCAGCCAAGGCGACCTAGCGGGGCGGGCCGAGCAGTACTTC.

The chain links TRBV6-5 to TRBJ1-4; 8 positions agree with TRBD1. CDR1 is MNHEY, CDR2 SVGAGI, per germline. CDR3 length: 14 residues. The junction had 8 bases not matched to a gene; V was cut back by 7 bases and J by 7 bases. The CDR3: CASKVDRDLEKLFF. CDR3 sequence (DNA): TGTGCCAGCAAAGTGGACAGGGATCTTGAAAAACTGTTTTTT.

This clone occurred a few times. This chain connects TRBV5-6 to TRBJ2-7; a weak D match, TRBD1 (6 bases). Germline CDR1 reads SGHDT; CDR2 reads YYEEEE. The CDR3 spans 14 residues. Between the trimmed V and J ends, which lost 4 bases and 6 bases, there was a span of 17 bases. CDR3 protein: CASSHSGALTEQYF. The CDR3 DNA follows: TGTGCCAGCAGCCACTCAGGGGCTCTGACCGAGCAGTACTTC.

The gene calls are TRBV5-1 and TRBJ1-4, with D hard to call. The CDR3 contains 15 residues. Per germline, CDR1 SGHRS and CDR2 YFSETQ. Deletions cut 4 bases from V and 0 bases from J, with 10 bases between. For the CDR3, the DNA is TGCGCCAGCAGCCCGCAAGCCGCAACTAATGAAAAACTGTTTTTT. Residues: CASSPQAATNEKLFF.

The chain joins TRBV10-1 to TRBJ2-7; 10 nucleotides line up with TRBD1. In germline, CDR1 is WNHNN, CDR2 SYGVQD (reference sequence). V was clipped by 6 bases and J by 4 bases; unmatched bases: 3. The CDR3 consists of 13 residues. The CDR3 sequence is CASSRTGGYEQYF. The CDR3 nucleotides are TGCGCCAGCAGCCGGACAGGGGGGTACGAGCAGTACTTC.

This rearrangement joins TRBV6-1 to TRBJ2-7, with 8 nucleotides matching TRBD1. The CDR3 runs to 16 residues. Germline V gene sequence: CDR1 MNHNS, CDR2 SASEGT. V lost 4 bases and J lost 5; bases outside the gene matches: 13. Here the CDR3 DNA reads TGTGCCAGCAGTGGCGGCCCTCGACAGGGGAACCACGAGCAGTACTTC. This codes for CASSGGPRQGNHEQYF.

The chain carries TRBV7-2 and TRBJ2-2; 9 positions agree with TRBD1. The CDR3 is 15 amino acids. Trimming removed 1 base from V and 7 bases from J; junction bases left unmatched: 4. CDR1 is SGHTA and CDR2 is FQGNSA in the germline V gene. CDR3 protein: CASSLGGTGIGELFF. DNA of the CDR3: TGTGCCAGCAGCTTAGGAGGGACAGGGATCGGGGAGCTGTTTTTT.

This clone was recorded only once. This chain links TRBV5-1 with TRBJ2-3; 7 bases are a match to TRBD2. From germline, CDR1 is SGHRS and CDR2 YFSETQ. The CDR3 contains 18 residues. J gave up 0 bases and V 3 bases, and 13 bases lay outside the gene matches. In DNA, the CDR3 is TGCGCCAGCAGCTACTCGGGGGGACTAACGACTAGCACAGATACGCAGTATTTT. The encoded protein is CASSYSGGLTTSTDTQYF.

This clone was detected a few times. This chain links TRBV18 with TRBJ1-2; 7 bases line up with TRBD1. V shed 3 bases and J 2 bases; nucleotides not matched to a gene: 3. The CDR3 runs 14 residues. Per the germline V gene, CDR1 is KGHSH and CDR2 is LQKENI. The CDR3 DNA reads as TGTGCCAGCTCACCCGGACAGGACAACTATGGCTACACCTTC. Translated: CASSPGQDNYGYTF.

The CDR3 sequence is CASLRDSNEKLFF. The CDR3 nucleotides read TGTGCCAGCCTCCGGGACTCTAATGAAAAACTGTTTTTT. The rearrangement links TRBV18 to TRBJ1-4; maybe TRBD1 (5 bases). The CDR3 has 13 residues. Trimming took off 8 bases at V and 3 bases at J, with 10 bases between the two ends. Germline V lookup: CDR1 KGHSH, CDR2 LQKENI.

V is TRBV6-5 and J is TRBJ1-2; 8 bases map to TRBD1. The CDR3 covers 15 residues. Germline trimming cut 4 bases from V and 4 bases from J; bases unmatched to any gene: 8. Germline loops: CDR1 MNHEY, CDR2 SVGAGI. CDR3 coding DNA: TGTGCCAGCAGTTCGTCCGGGACAGGCTCCTATGGCTACACCTTC. Translating gives CASSSSGTGSYGYTF.

J is TRBJ1-2 and V is TRBV12-3 or TRBV12-4; no definite D call. The CDR3 loop spans 13 amino acids. V was trimmed by 7 bases and J by 4 bases, leaving 13 bases between them. CDR3 in DNA: TGTGCCAGCACCTTTGGGCTTACCTATGGCTACACCTTC. Encoded protein: CASTFGLTYGYTF.

This clone was picked up a small number of times. This sequence joins TRBV10-3 and TRBJ1-2; 9 positions agree with TRBD1. V shed 2 bases and J 2 bases; nucleotides not matched to a gene: 3. The CDR3 spans 15 residues. CDR1 and CDR2 (germline): ENHRY, SYGVKD. DNA for the CDR3: TGTGCCATCAGTGAGGGGACAGGGTTAAACTATGGCTACACCTTC. As protein: CAISEGTGLNYGYTF.

The DNA of the CDR3 is TGTGCCAGCAGTTCACCGGGACAGGGAGACACCGGGGAGCTGTTTTTT. This encodes CASSSPGQGDTGELFF. The rearrangement uses TRBV28 and TRBJ2-2; TRBD1 aligns across 9 bases. V was clipped by 4 bases and J by 3 bases; unmatched bases: 6. Germline V gene sequence: CDR1 MDHEN, CDR2 SYDVKM. CDR3 length equals 16 residues.

J is TRBJ1-1 and V is TRBV7-2; D gene unclear. The germline CDR1 and CDR2 sequences are SGHTA and FQGNSA. CDR3 length equals 13 residues. Between the trimmed V and J ends, which lost 2 bases and 10 bases, there was a span of 14 bases. The CDR3 region is CASSLTLAEGAFF. CDR3 sequence (DNA): TGTGCCAGCAGCTTAACCCTCGCAGAGGGAGCTTTCTTT.

The chain carries TRBV6-6 and TRBJ1-5, with 9 bases that match TRBD1. The germline V gene encodes CDR1 MNHNY and CDR2 SVGAGI (reference sequence). Unmatched junction bases numbered 5, after V lost 0 bases and J lost 5 bases. The CDR3 spans 16 residues. The CDR3 DNA reads as TGTGCCAGCAGTTACTCGATGACAGGGGGAGATCAGCCCCAGCATTTT. This codes for CASSYSMTGGDQPQHF.

The chain is built from TRBV7-2 and TRBJ2-1; a possible D gene is TRBD1 (6 bases). Germline CDR1 SGHTA, CDR2 FQGNSA. Trimming took 5 bases from V and 3 from J, leaving 17 bases between them. This CDR3 has 16 residues. CDR3 in amino acids: CASSPVGAGVYNEQFF. The CDR3 DNA sequence: TGTGCCAGCAGCCCAGTGGGAGCAGGGGTCTACAATGAGCAGTTCTTC.

This rearrangement joins TRBV21-1 to TRBJ2-1; the table's D call, TRBD2, was not checked against the DNA. TRBV21-1 is a listed pseudogene. CDR3 length equals 15 residues. This CDR3 is CASSKVASHDNEQFF. In nucleotides, the CDR3 is TGTGCCAGCAGCAAAGTGGCTAGCCACGACAATGAGCAGTTCTTC.

The DNA for the CDR3 is TGCGCCAGCAGCTCCGACCCTGGCAGGCATGGCTACACCTTC. It codes for CASSSDPGRHGYTF. This chain joins TRBV5-1 and TRBJ1-2, with D unclear. Germline CDR1 SGHRS, CDR2 YFSETQ. This CDR3 contains 14 residues. Trimming cost V 3 bases and J 6 bases, with 15 bases left between them.

This clone appeared once. The rearrangement uses TRBV7-2 and TRBJ1-3; D is ambiguous. This CDR3 has 16 residues. V dropped 0 bases and J dropped 3 bases, with 12 bases sitting between them. Germline assignment: CDR1 SGHTA and CDR2 FQGNSA. The CDR3 bases are TGTGCCAGCAGCTTAGCGAGGCCGGGATTTGGAAACACCATATATTTT. As protein: CASSLARPGFGNTIYF.

CDR3 nucleotides: TGTGCCAGCAGCCCAAGGACTAGCGCCTACTCTGGGGCCAACGTCCTGACTTTC. This encodes CASSPRTSAYSGANVLTF. The chain links TRBV9 to TRBJ2-6; 9 positions agree with TRBD2. This CDR3 has 18 amino acids. V lost 4 bases, J lost 0 bases, and 8 bases stayed unmatched. CDR1 SGDLS and CDR2 YYNGEE come from the germline V gene.

The chain carries TRBV4-2 and TRBJ1-2, with 8 bases lining up with TRBD1. The CDR3 is made up of 14 amino acids. V was clipped by 4 bases and J by 0 bases; unmatched bases: 1. CDR1 is LGHNA, CDR2 YNFKEQ, per germline. The CDR3 region has the DNA TGTGCCAGCAGCCCGGACAGGGCTAACTATGGCTACACCTTC. Encoded protein: CASSPDRANYGYTF.

CDR3 residues: CASSLKGARSGNQPQHF. Written as DNA, the CDR3 is TGTGCCAGCAGCTTAAAGGGGGCGCGGTCGGGCAATCAGCCCCAGCATTTT. The rearrangement uses TRBV7-2 and TRBJ1-5; 7 bases are a match to TRBD1. The CDR3 has 17 amino acids. CDR1 and CDR2 (germline): SGHTA, FQGNSA. After removal of 2 bases from V and 2 bases from J, the junction contained 9 bases not matched to a gene.